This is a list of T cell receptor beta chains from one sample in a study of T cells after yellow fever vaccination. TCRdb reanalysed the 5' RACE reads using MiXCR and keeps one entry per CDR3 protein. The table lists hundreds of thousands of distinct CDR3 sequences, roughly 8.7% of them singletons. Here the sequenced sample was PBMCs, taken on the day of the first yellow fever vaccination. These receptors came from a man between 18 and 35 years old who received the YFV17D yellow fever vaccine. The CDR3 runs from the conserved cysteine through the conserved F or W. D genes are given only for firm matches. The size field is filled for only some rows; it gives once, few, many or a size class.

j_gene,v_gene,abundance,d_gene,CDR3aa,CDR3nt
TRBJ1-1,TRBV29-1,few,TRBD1,CSVAQDRLTNTEAFF,TGCAGCGTCGCTCAGGACAGGCTTACGAACACTGAAGCTTTCTTT
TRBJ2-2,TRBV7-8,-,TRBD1,CASTRDRLIGELFF,TGTGCCAGCACCCGGGACAGGTTGATCGGGGAGCTGTTTTTT
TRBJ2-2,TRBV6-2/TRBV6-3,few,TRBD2,CASSRLAGYPRGGELFF,TGTGCCAGCAGCCGTCTAGCGGGGTACCCTCGTGGCGGGGAGCTGTTTTTT
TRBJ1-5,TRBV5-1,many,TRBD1,CASSLGGGGGNQPQHF,TGCGCCAGCAGCTTGGGCGGAGGGGGCGGCAATCAGCCCCAGCATTTT
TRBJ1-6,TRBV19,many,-,CASGVDSTRSYNSPLHF,TGTGCCAGTGGAGTGGACAGCACACGCTCCTATAATTCACCCCTCCACTTT
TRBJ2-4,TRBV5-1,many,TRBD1,CASSPTGQGNIQYF,TGCGCCAGCAGCCCGACGGGACAGGGGAACATTCAGTACTTC
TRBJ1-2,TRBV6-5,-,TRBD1,CASSYGTGDLGIYGYTF,TGTGCCAGCAGTTACGGGACAGGGGATTTGGGTATCTATGGCTACACCTTC
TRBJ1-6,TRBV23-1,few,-,CASSRDPDNSPLHF,TGCGCCAGCAGTCGGGACCCTGATAATTCACCCCTCCACTTT
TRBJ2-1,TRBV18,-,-,CASSPPGDNEQFF,TGTGCCAGCTCACCACCAGGGGACAATGAGCAGTTCTTC
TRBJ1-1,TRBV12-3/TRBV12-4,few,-,CASSPRSSMNTEAFF,TGTGCCAGCAGCCCGAGGAGTTCCATGAACACTGAAGCTTTCTTT
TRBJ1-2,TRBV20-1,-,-,CSARSRGTDDYGYTF,TGCAGTGCTAGAAGTCGGGGAACCGATGACTATGGCTACACCTTC
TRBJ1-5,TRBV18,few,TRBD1,CASSTTTGDGNQPQHF,TGTGCCAGCTCAACAACGACAGGGGATGGCAATCAGCCCCAGCATTTT
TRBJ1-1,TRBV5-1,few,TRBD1,CASSEDRGYRMAFF,TGCGCCAGCAGCGAGGACAGGGGGTACCGTATGGCTTTCTTT
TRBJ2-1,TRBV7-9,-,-,CASSLVAGQMNNEQFF,TGTGCCAGCAGCTTAGTAGCTGGACAGATGAACAATGAGCAGTTCTTC
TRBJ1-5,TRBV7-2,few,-,CASSSRQDSPIKPQHF,TGTGCCAGCAGCTCCCGGCAAGACAGCCCAATCAAGCCCCAGCATTTT
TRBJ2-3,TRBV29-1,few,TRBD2,CSVTSGRPTDTQYF,TGCAGCGTGACTAGCGGGAGACCCACAGATACGCAGTATTTT
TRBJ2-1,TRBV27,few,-,CASSLQAGEGEQFF,TGTGCCAGCAGTTTACAAGCAGGAGAGGGTGAGCAGTTCTTC
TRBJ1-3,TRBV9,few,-,CASSVAYTSGNTIYF,TGTGCCAGCAGCGTAGCCTATACCTCTGGAAACACCATATATTTT
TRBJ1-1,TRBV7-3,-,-,CASSLNGDTYTEAFF,TGTGCCAGCAGCTTAAATGGGGACACCTACACTGAAGCTTTCTTT
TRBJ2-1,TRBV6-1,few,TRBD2,CASFETSGGNEQFF,TGTGCCAGCTTTGAGACTAGCGGGGGCAATGAGCAGTTCTTC
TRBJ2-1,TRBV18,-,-,CASSPIERGNEQFF,TGTGCCAGCTCTCCGATAGAGAGGGGCAATGAGCAGTTCTTC
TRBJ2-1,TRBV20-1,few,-,CSAHPGAGDEQFF,TGCAGTGCCCACCCGGGGGCGGGGGATGAGCAGTTCTTC
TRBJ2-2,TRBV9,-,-,CASSAAPDSTGELFF,TGTGCCAGCAGCGCGGCCCCGGACTCTACCGGGGAGCTGTTTTTT
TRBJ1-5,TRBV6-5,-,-,CASSSHRDSNQPQHF,TGTGCCAGCAGTTCGCACAGGGATAGCAATCAGCCCCAGCATTTT
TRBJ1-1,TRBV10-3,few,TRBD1,CAISERGTGVNTEAFF,TGTGCCATCAGTGAAAGGGGGACAGGGGTAAACACTGAAGCTTTCTTT
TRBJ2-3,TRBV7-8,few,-,CASSTHTDTQYF,TGTGCCAGCAGCACCCACACAGATACGCAGTATTTT
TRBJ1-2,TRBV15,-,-,CATSFDRHGYTF,TGTGCCACCAGCTTTGATCGGCATGGCTACACCTTC
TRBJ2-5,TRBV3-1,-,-,CASSHGHHQETQYF,TGTGCCAGCAGCCACGGACATCACCAAGAGACCCAGTACTTC
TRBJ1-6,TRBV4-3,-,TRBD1,CASSQDGTGGSPLHF,TGCGCCAGCAGCCAAGATGGGACAGGGGGCTCACCCCTCCACTTT
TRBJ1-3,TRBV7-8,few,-,CASSRGRGGHANTIYF,TGTGCCAGCAGCAGAGGGCGGGGGGGTCACGCAAACACCATATATTTT
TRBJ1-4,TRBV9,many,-,CASSRDTTNEKLFF,TGTGCCAGCAGCCGGGACACAACTAATGAAAAACTGTTTTTT
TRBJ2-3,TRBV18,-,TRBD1,CASSPRTGIGVDTQYF,TGTGCCAGCTCACCCAGGACAGGGATAGGAGTGGATACGCAGTATTTT
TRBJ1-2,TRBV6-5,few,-,CASSYLSDNYGYTF,TGTGCCAGCAGTTACTTGTCAGATAACTATGGCTACACCTTC
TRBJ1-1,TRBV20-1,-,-,CSARYAGANTEAFF,TGCAGTGCTAGGTACGCGGGGGCGAACACTGAAGCTTTCTTT
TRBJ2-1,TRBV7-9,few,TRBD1,CASSLGQGDGNEQFF,TGTGCCAGCAGCTTAGGACAGGGGGATGGCAATGAGCAGTTCTTC
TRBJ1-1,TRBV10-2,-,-,CASSELGMNTEAFF,TGCGCCAGCAGTGAGTTAGGAATGAACACTGAAGCTTTCTTT
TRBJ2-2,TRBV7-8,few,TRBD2,CASSARPSGGDTGELFF,TGTGCCAGCAGCGCGCGGCCTAGCGGGGGGGACACCGGGGAGCTGTTTTTT
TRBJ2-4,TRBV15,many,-,CATSRLGLYGDIQYF,TGTGCCACCAGCAGATTGGGACTTTACGGGGACATTCAGTACTTC
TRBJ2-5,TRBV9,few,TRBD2,CASSVDSAGGQETQYF,TGTGCCAGCAGCGTAGACTCAGCGGGGGGACAAGAGACCCAGTACTTC
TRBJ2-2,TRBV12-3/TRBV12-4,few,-,CASTWTTNTGELFF,TGTGCCAGCACCTGGACAACTAACACCGGGGAGCTGTTTTTT
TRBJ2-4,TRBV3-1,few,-,CASSQVFKTSGIQYF,TGTGCCAGCAGCCAAGTTTTCAAGACCTCGGGAATTCAGTACTTC
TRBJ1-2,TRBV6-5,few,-,CASSYLGSNYGYTF,TGTGCCAGCAGTTACTTGGGCAGTAACTATGGCTACACCTTC
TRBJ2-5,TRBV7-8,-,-,CASSLAGRIKIQETQYF,TGTGCCAGCAGCTTAGCTGGCCGGATAAAAATTCAAGAGACCCAGTACTTC
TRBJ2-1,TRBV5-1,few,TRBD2,CASSSLAGSAVHTYNEQFF,TGCGCCAGCAGCTCCCTAGCGGGCTCAGCAGTTCACACCTACAATGAGCAGTTCTTC
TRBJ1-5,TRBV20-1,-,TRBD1,CSARRLGQGHQPQHF,TGCAGTGCTAGACGGCTAGGACAGGGCCATCAGCCCCAGCATTTT
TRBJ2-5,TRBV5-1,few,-,CASSLVGASRGETQYF,TGCGCCAGCAGCTTGGTAGGGGCCTCCCGGGGAGAGACCCAGTACTTC
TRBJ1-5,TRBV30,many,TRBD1,CAWSGQGDRPQHF,TGTGCCTGGAGTGGACAGGGAGATAGGCCCCAGCATTTT
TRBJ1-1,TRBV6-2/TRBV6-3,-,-,CASIVGDPMNTEAFF,TGTGCCAGCATAGTTGGGGATCCGATGAACACTGAAGCTTTCTTT
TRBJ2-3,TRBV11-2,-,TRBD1,CASSVADTRTGPTDTQYF,TGTGCCAGCAGCGTCGCTGACACAAGGACAGGCCCAACAGATACGCAGTATTTT
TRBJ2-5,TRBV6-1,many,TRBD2,CASSELAGGQETQYF,TGTGCCAGCAGTGAACTAGCGGGGGGGCAAGAGACCCAGTACTTC
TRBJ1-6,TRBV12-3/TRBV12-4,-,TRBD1,CASSLRGQDSPLHF,TGTGCCAGCAGTTTAAGGGGGCAAGATTCACCCCTCCACTTT